This T cell receptor beta chain was captured by sequencing in a study of CD8+ T cells in alopecia areata. This clone was seen a single time. Antigen unknown. Extraction and reverse transcription of RNA yielded cDNA as the sequencing template. Sequencing was performed with immunoSEQ multiplex PCR; in TCRdb, only in-frame clones are kept and a portion is missing. Found here are a few hundred thousand clones, approximately 60% of them singletons; the top ten hold around 5%. Germline-derived CDR1 and CDR2 are SGDLS and YYNGEE. V lost 0 bases and J lost 7, with 20 bases in between. CDR3 length: 18 amino acids. Study-level results: Higher clonality and more expanded CD8+ clones appeared in lesional than normal scalp. Tissue-resident alphabeta T cells belonging to normal skin likewise get sequenced within scalp specimens.

Sequencing was carried out using CD8+ T cells sorted from blood. J is TRBJ1-6 and V is TRBV9; D not certain. The receptor comes from a human donor in good health. CDR3 loop: CASSVERPRPIENSPLHF. In DNA, the CDR3 is TGTGCCAGCAGCGTAGAACGGCCCAGGCCCATAGAAAATTCACCCCTCCACTTT. Full variable domain (remainder filled in from reference TRBV9 and TRBJ1-6): DSGVTQTPKHLITATGQRVTLRCSPRSGDLSVYWYQQSLDQGLQFLIQYYNGEERAKGNILERFSAQQFPDLHSELNLSSLELGDSALYFCASSVERPRPIENSPLHFGNGTRLTVT.